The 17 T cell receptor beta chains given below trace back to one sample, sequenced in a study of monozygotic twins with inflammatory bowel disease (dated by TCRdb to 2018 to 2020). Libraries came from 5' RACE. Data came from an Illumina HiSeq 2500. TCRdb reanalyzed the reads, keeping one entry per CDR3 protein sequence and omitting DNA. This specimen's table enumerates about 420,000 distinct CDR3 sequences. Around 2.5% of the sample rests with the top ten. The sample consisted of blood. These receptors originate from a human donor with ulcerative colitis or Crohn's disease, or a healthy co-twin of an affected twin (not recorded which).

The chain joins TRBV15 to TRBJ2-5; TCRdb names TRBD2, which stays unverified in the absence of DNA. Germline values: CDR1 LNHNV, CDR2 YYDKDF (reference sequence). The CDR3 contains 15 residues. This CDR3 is CATSRDRGIQETQYF.

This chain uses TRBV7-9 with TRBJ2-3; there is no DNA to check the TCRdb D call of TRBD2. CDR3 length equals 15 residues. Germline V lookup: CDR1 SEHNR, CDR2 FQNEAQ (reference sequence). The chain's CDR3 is CASSSEKLAAWSQYF.

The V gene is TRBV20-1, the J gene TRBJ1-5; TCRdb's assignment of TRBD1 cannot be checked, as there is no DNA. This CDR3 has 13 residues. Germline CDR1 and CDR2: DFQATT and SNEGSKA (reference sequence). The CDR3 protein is CSGVRDRNQPQHF.

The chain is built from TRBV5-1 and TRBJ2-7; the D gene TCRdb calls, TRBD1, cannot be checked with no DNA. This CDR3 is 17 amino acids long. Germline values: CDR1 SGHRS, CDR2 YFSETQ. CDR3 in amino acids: CASSLAAGGPRSYEQYF.

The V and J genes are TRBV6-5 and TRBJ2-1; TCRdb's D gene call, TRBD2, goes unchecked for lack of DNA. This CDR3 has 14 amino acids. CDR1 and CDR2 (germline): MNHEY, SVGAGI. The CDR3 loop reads CASSSSIQEDEQFF.

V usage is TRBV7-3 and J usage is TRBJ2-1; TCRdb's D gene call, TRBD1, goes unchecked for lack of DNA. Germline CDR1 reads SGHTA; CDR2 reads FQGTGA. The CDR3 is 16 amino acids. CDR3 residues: CASSLIPRTGNGEQFF.

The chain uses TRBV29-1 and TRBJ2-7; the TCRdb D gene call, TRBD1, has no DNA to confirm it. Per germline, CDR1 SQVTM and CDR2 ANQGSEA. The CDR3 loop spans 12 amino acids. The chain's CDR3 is CSARTGDYEQYF.

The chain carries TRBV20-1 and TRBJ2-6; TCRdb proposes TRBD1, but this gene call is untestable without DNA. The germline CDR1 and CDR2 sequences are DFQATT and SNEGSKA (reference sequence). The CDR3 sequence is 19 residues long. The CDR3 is CSARDSGRGRGSGANVLTF.

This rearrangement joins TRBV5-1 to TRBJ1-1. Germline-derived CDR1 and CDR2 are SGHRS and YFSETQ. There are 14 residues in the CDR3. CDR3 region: CASSPDPANTEAFF.

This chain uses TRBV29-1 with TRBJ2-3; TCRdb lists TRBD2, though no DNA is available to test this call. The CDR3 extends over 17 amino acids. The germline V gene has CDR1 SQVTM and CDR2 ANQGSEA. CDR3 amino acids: CSVEDPPSGGPLSTQYF.

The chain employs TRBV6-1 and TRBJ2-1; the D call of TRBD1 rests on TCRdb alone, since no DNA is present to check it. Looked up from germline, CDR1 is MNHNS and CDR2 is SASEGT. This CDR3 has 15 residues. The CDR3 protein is CASVRGRSSYNEQFF.

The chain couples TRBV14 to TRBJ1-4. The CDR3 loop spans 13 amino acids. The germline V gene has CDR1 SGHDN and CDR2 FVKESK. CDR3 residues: CASSQERGEKLFF.

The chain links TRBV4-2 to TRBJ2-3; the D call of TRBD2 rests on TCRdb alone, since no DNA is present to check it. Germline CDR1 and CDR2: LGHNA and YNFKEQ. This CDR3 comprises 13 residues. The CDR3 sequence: CASSIAGTDTQYF.

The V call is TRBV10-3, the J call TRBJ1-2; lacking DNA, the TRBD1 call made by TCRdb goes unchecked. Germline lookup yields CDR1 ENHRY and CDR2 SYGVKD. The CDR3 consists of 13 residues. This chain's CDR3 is CAISEDRGHGYTF.

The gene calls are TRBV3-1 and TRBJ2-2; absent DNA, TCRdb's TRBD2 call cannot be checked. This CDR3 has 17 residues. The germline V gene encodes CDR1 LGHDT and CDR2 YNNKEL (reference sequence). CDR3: CASTRLGLAGGTGELFF.

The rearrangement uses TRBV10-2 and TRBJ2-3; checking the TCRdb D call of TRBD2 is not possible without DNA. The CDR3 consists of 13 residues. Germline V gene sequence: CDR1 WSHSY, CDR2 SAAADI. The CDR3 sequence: CASSEGPGFPQYF.

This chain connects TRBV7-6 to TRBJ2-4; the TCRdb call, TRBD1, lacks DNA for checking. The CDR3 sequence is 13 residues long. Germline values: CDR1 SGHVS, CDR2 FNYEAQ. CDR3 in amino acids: CASSRSRGNIQYF.